Listed below are T cell receptor beta chains from one sample, sequenced in a study of T cell changes during pregnancy in multiple sclerosis. This table comes from immunoSEQ multiplex PCR, and its TCRdb copy is limited to in-frame clones, with some not included. This sample has 40,000 to 50,000 clones, with approximately 93% found just once. The specimen was CD4+ T cells from peripheral blood mononuclear cells, collected in the first trimester of pregnancy. The origin of the receptors is a female donor with multiple sclerosis, enrolled in a pregnancy study. Both conserved end residues are part of each CDR3. Fields, in order: clone size, D gene, J gene, V gene, CDR3 DNA, CDR3 protein. A D gene is named only where the DNA matches it firmly. Size tells how often a clone was seen (once, few, many) or the class of an expanded clone, and some rows leave it out.

- - TRBJ1-3 TRBV14 TGTGCCAGCAGTAGAAACATCCGGGACACCATATATTTT CASSRNIRDTIYF
- TRBD1 TRBJ2-3 TRBV5-6 TGTGCCAGCAGCCGAGACAGGGGACACACAGATACGCAGTATTTT CASSRDRGHTDTQYF
- - TRBJ1-1 TRBV7-9 TGTGCCAGCAGCCAATATCCGGGGTTGGGCACTGAAGCTTTCTTT CASSQYPGLGTEAFF
once - TRBJ1-6 TRBV14 TGTGCCAGCAGCCAAGAATCGTATAATTCACCCCTCCACTTT CASSQESYNSPLHF
- - TRBJ2-1 TRBV2 TGTGCCAGCAGTGAGGTGGGACATCTACCCTTTTCGGCCGGCAATGAGCAGTTCTTC CASSEVGHLPFSAGNEQFF
- TRBD2 TRBJ2-7 TRBV6-1 TGTGCCAGCAGTGAAAGGGCTAGCGGGGGGATGAACGAGCAGTACTTC CASSERASGGMNEQYF
once TRBD1 TRBJ1-1 TRBV5-1 TGCGCCAGCAGCTTGGTCCAAGGCGAGATGCAGGGGGGCATGAACACTGAAGCTTTCTTT CASSLVQGEMQGGMNTEAFF
- - TRBJ1-3 TRBV5-5 TGTGCCAGCAGCTGGGACAACTCTGGAAACACCATATATTTT CASSWDNSGNTIYF
- TRBD2 TRBJ2-5 TRBV9 TGTGCCAGCAGCGTAGCCCCAGGACTAGCGGGGCAGGAGACCCAGTACTTC CASSVAPGLAGQETQYF
- TRBD2 TRBJ2-3 TRBV2 TGTGCCAGCAGGAAGCGGGGGGTCACAGATACGCAGTATTTT CASRKRGVTDTQYF
- - TRBJ2-5 TRBV5-1 TGCGCCAGCAGCCTGACAGGTCGACAAGAGACCCAGTACTTC CASSLTGRQETQYF
- TRBD1 TRBJ2-7 TRBV2 TGTGCCACGGACTCTGGACAGGGTCGTTCCTACGAGCAGTACTTC CATDSGQGRSYEQYF
- TRBD1 TRBJ1-1 TRBV5-1 TGCGCCAGCAGCAAACAGGGGGGTACTGAAGCTTTCTTT CASSKQGGTEAFF
- TRBD2 TRBJ2-1 TRBV11-2 TGTGCCAGCAGCTCGGTTGCGAGCGGGGGGGCCTACAATGAGCAGTTCTTC CASSSVASGGAYNEQFF
- TRBD2 TRBJ2-1 TRBV6-4 TGTGCCAGCAGTGCGAGCCTAGCGGGGGAAAGCTCCTACAATGAGCAGTTCTTC CASSASLAGESSYNEQFF
- TRBD1 TRBJ1-1 TRBV2 TGTGCCAGCATCAGGGGGCGGAGTGAAGCTTTCTTT CASIRGRSEAFF
- - TRBJ2-7 TRBV2 TGTGCCAGCAGTGAAGCGCTTCCCAGATCCGAGCAGTACTTC CASSEALPRSEQYF
- TRBD2 TRBJ2-2 TRBV5-4 TGTGCCAGCAGCTTGGAGATAGCGGGGGGGAACACCGGGGAGCTGTTTTTT CASSLEIAGGNTGELFF
- TRBD1 TRBJ1-2 TRBV7-3 TGTGCCAGCAGCTGGGTAGGGGGCGCGCGGTCGGATGGCTACACCTTC CASSWVGGARSDGYTF
- - TRBJ1-2 TRBV6-5 TGTGCCAGCAGTTACTCAACGGCTAACTATGGCTACACCTTC CASSYSTANYGYTF
- - TRBJ1-1 TRBV5-8 TGTGCCAGCAGCGGTACAGCTCGTGGGACTGAAGCTTTCTTT CASSGTARGTEAFF
- TRBD1 TRBJ2-5 TRBV11-3 TGTGCCAGCAGCTCGGGACAGGGGGAATCGGAGACCCAGTACTTC CASSSGQGESETQYF
- - TRBJ1-1 TRBV25-1 TGTGCCACTATTCCGTGGGGGGGGACTGAAGCTTTCTTT CATIPWGGTEAFF
once TRBD1 TRBJ2-7 TRBV7-8 TGTGCCACCGGGACAGGGGAGGGCTACGAGCAGTACTTC CATGTGEGYEQYF
- - TRBJ2-1 TRBV27 TGTGCCGGGCCCTACAATGAGCAGTTCTTC CAGPYNEQFF
- TRBD2 TRBJ2-1 TRBV7-3 TGTGCCAGCAGCTCGACTAGCGGCAATGAGCAGTTCTTC CASSSTSGNEQFF
- TRBD1 TRBJ1-2 TRBV19 TGTGCCAGTAGGACACAGGGGGGTCATGGCTACACCTTC CASRTQGGHGYTF
- TRBD1 TRBJ2-1 TRBV18 TGTGCCAGCTCTAACCAGGGACAGGTGAACAATGAGCAGTTCTTC CASSNQGQVNNEQFF
- TRBD2 TRBJ2-2 TRBV10-1 TGCGCCAGCAGTGAGTCGTTATGGGGACTAGCGGGACTGACCGGGGAGCTGTTTTTT CASSESLWGLAGLTGELFF
- TRBD1 TRBJ1-1 TRBV30 TGTGCCGGAAACCGGGTTTGGACAGGGGGAGCTTTCTTT CAGNRVWTGGAFF
- - TRBJ1-1 TRBV2 TGTGCCAGCAGTGTTGTAATGAACACTGAAGCTTTCTTT CASSVVMNTEAFF
- TRBD1 TRBJ2-7 TRBV19 TGTGCCAGTAGTATAGCCGGGACAGCTCACTACGAGCAGTACTTC CASSIAGTAHYEQYF